This is a list of T cell receptor beta chains from one sample in a study of shared clonotypes between healthy human individuals. The protocol was immunoSEQ multiplex PCR, while the TCRdb copy is restricted to in-frame clones and leaves out a portion. The sample carries millions of clones, roughly 96% recorded once. Source material: naive CD4+ T cells sorted from blood. These receptors were collected from a man aged 18 to 30 in good health. CDR3s include the opening cysteine and the closing phenylalanine or tryptophan. A D gene is named only where the DNA matches it firmly. Size is omitted from some rows. Given values are once, few, many or a class for expanded clones.

clone_size	cdr3_length	v_call	d_call	j_call	cdr3_nt	cdr3_aa
-	15	TRBV27	TRBD2	TRBJ2-7	TGTGCCAGCAGTTTATTAGCGGGGGGGTCCTACGAGCAGTACTTC	CASSLLAGGSYEQYF
-	17	TRBV23-1	TRBD1	TRBJ1-3	TGCGCCAGCAGTCAATCCAGGGACAGGGGTGATGGAAACACCATATATTTT	CASSQSRDRGDGNTIYF
-	14	TRBV5-4	-	TRBJ2-5	TGTGCCAGCAGCTTGGGGGGCCAACAAGAGACCCAGTACTTC	CASSLGGQQETQYF
-	16	TRBV9	TRBD1	TRBJ2-1	TGTGCCAGCAGCGTAGCGGGGGGGACAGGGGTCAATGAGCAGTTCTTC	CASSVAGGTGVNEQFF
-	14	TRBV2	-	TRBJ1-1	TGTGCCAGCAATGTGAAAGGGACGTTCGCTGAAGCTTTCTTT	CASNVKGTFAEAFF
-	14	TRBV28	-	TRBJ2-7	TGTGCCAGCAGACCTCACCAGGGACCGGGGGAGCAGTACTTC	CASRPHQGPGEQYF
-	14	TRBV4-1	-	TRBJ2-5	TGCGCCAGCAGCCAAGAGAGTTTCTTTGAGACCCAGTACTTC	CASSQESFFETQYF
once	15	TRBV5-1	-	TRBJ2-3	TGCGCCAGCAGCCCGTTTGGAGCTAGCACAGATACGCAGTATTTT	CASSPFGASTDTQYF
-	15	TRBV7-8	-	TRBJ2-2	TGTGCCAGCAGCTTATTCGTGAGTCGCACCGGGGAGCTGTTTTTT	CASSLFVSRTGELFF
-	14	TRBV5-1	-	TRBJ1-1	TGCGCCAGCAGCTTGGGGATCATGAACACTGAAGCTTTCTTT	CASSLGIMNTEAFF
-	16	TRBV5-1	-	TRBJ2-2	TGCGCCAGCAGCCCGGGACCGCCCCTGAGCACCGGGGAGCTGTTTTTT	CASSPGPPLSTGELFF
-	15	TRBV7-6	TRBD2	TRBJ2-1	TGTGCCAGCAGCTTAGGCCTGCTAGCGGGGGGTGAGCAGTTCTTC	CASSLGLLAGGEQFF
-	13	TRBV30	TRBD1	TRBJ2-5	TGTGCCTGGAAGGACAGGGGATTAGAGACCCAGTACTTC	CAWKDRGLETQYF
-	13	TRBV18	-	TRBJ2-3	TGTGCCAGCTCACCCACTGGACAGCATACGCAGTATTTT	CASSPTGQHTQYF
-	13	TRBV11-2	TRBD2	TRBJ2-5	TGTGCCAGTAGGTTTAGCGGGCAAGAGACCCAGTACTTC	CASRFSGQETQYF
-	16	TRBV7-3	-	TRBJ1-1	TGTGCCAGCAGCTTAAGTGCTGGGGCAGGGAATACTGAAGCTTTCTTT	CASSLSAGAGNTEAFF
once	14	TRBV11-2	-	TRBJ1-1	TGTGCCAGCAGCTTAGACCAACAGGCCACTGAAGCTTTCTTT	CASSLDQQATEAFF
-	15	TRBV7-2	TRBD2	TRBJ2-3	TGTGCCATCGGGTCCGCGGGAGACCCCACAGATACGCAGTATTTT	CAIGSAGDPTDTQYF
-	16	TRBV4-3	-	TRBJ1-4	TGCGCCAGCAGCCAAGACCCGGTGGGGGGCGGTGAAAAACTGTTTTTT	CASSQDPVGGGEKLFF
-	15	TRBV11-3	-	TRBJ2-2	TGTGCCAGCAGCTTAAGGGCCAAGGGGACCGGGGAGCTGTTTTTT	CASSLRAKGTGELFF
-	14	TRBV13	-	TRBJ1-6	TGTGCCAGCAGCTTAGGTAAAAAGAATTCACCCCTCCACTTT	CASSLGKKNSPLHF
-	14	TRBV6-5	-	TRBJ2-7	TGTGCGAGCGGGGACAGCCAAAAGGGATACGAGCAGTACTTC	CASGDSQKGYEQYF
-	17	TRBV2	TRBD2	TRBJ2-7	TGTGCCAGCAGTGAATGGGGACTAGCGGGTAGCTCCTACGAGCAGTACTTC	CASSEWGLAGSSYEQYF
once	13	TRBV30	-	TRBJ2-7	TGTGCCTGGAGGGCTGGCCTAAACTACGAGCAGTACTTC	CAWRAGLNYEQYF
-	16	TRBV25-1	-	TRBJ2-1	TGTGCCAGCAGTGAATCCATCAGCGGAGGCCACAATGAGCAGTTCTTC	CASSESISGGHNEQFF
-	13	TRBV9	-	TRBJ2-3	TGTGCCAGCAGCGTCTCCATCGGAGATACGCAGTATTTT	CASSVSIGDTQYF
-	18	TRBV12-5	-	TRBJ1-1	TGTGCTAGTGTTCCCCCTCTAGGACGTGAGGGTTCAGTGGGTGAAGCTTTCTTT	CASVPPLGREGSVGEAFF
-	15	TRBV7-2	TRBD1	TRBJ1-5	TGTGCCAGCAGCCCGGAGGTAGGGGGCAGTGAGCCCCAGCATTTT	CASSPEVGGSEPQHF
-	17	TRBV4-3	TRBD2	TRBJ2-3	TGCGCCAGCAGCCAAAGTGTAGCTAGCGGGAGGATAGATACGCAGTATTTT	CASSQSVASGRIDTQYF
-	16	TRBV7-9	TRBD2	TRBJ2-5	TGTGCCAGCAGCCCGGCGGGCCTGACTAGCGTCGAGACCCAGTACTTC	CASSPAGLTSVETQYF
-	13	TRBV19	-	TRBJ1-2	TGTGCCAGTAGTTCGGGCCGGCATGACGGCTACACCTTC	CASSSGRHDGYTF
-	13	TRBV2	-	TRBJ2-7	TGTGCCAGCAAGGAATTAGCTCGGTACGAGCAGTACTTC	CASKELARYEQYF
-	12	TRBV6-1	-	TRBJ1-5	TGTGCCAGCACCGATCCTGATCAGCCCCAGCATTTT	CASTDPDQPQHF
-	14	TRBV2	TRBD1	TRBJ2-2	TGTGCCAGCGGTGGTACAGGGGGCGTCGGGGAGCTGTTTTTT	CASGGTGGVGELFF
-	14	TRBV14	-	TRBJ2-1	TGTGCCAGCAGCCAAAGACTATACTACAATGAGCAGTTCTTC	CASSQRLYYNEQFF